Here is one T cell receptor (beta chain) with its context. The source of the sample is a study of identifying expanded T cells in peripheral blood. No infections or other immune events were documented during collection. Per the germline V gene, CDR1 is MNHEY and CDR2 is SVGAGI. The CDR3 is 14 amino acids. V lost 7 bases and J 5 bases, leaving 12 bases between the germline ends. Clones were sequenced by immunoSEQ multiplex PCR, and TCRdb holds only the in-frame ones, with some missing. The sample holds fewer than 60,000 clones, less than 85% seen once. The rearrangement uses TRBV6-5 and TRBJ1-6; D unclear. What was sequenced was blood. The sequence derives from a person aged 18 to 75 in good health. The CDR3 nucleotides read TGTGCCAGCACGAGTCAGTCAAATAATTCACCCCTCCACTTT. Residues: CASTSQSNNSPLHF.